This T cell receptor (beta chain) was observed in a study of OX40 agonist ivuxolimab in advanced cancers. Study observations and caveats: Low normalized T-cell clonal expansion was additionally recorded for some nonresponders. Relative to CD4+, CD8+ T cells held more expanded clones on average. Blood T cells, both CD4+ and CD8+, expanded clonally by week 6 at 0.1 to 3.0 mg/kg.

Blood got drawn at baseline, again on cycle 4 day 1, and then on cycle 7 day 1. Here immunoSEQ multiplex PCR was the method, and the copy in TCRdb shows in-frame clones only, minus some. The sample contains about 100,000 clones, around 89% of which appear only once. With regard to this clone: Antigen specificity is unknown.

This material consisted of CD4+ or CD8+ T cells sorted from blood, taken in a trial of the OX40 agonist ivuxolimab. The clonotype comes from an adult with an advanced solid tumor such as melanoma, head and neck, liver or kidney cancer.

CDR3 region: CASSPGLRRNEQFF. In DNA form, the CDR3 reads TGTGCCAGCAGCCCGGGACTTCGAAGAAATGAGCAGTTCTTC. This sequence joins TRBV5-6 and TRBJ2-1; the D gene is possibly TRBD2 (6 bases). Trimming cost V 4 bases and J 7 bases, with 15 bases left between them. Per germline, CDR1 SGHDT and CDR2 YYEEEE. The CDR3 is 14 residues long. The complete variable domain, with remaining parts taken from reference TRBV5-6 and TRBJ2-1, reads DAGVTQSPTHLIKTRGQQVTLRCSPKSGHDTVSWYQQALGQGPQFIFQYYEEEERQRGNFPDRFSGHQFPNYSSELNVNALLLGDSALYLCASSPGLRRNEQFFGPGTRLTVL.